Shown below are 18 T cell receptor beta chains from a single sample sequenced in a study of PD-1 blockade in classical Hodgkin lymphoma. Specified time point: newly diagnosed, previously untreated cHL patient sample. The data were produced by immunoSEQ multiplex PCR, yet TCRdb's version contains in-frame clones alone and is incomplete. The sample consists of tens of thousands of clones, over 90% of them appearing once. The sequencing sample was made of peripheral blood mononuclear cells (PBMCs). The receptor source for this set is a human donor with classical Hodgkin lymphoma.

This sequence joins TRBV18 and TRBJ1-2; no clear D. The V gene's germline CDR1 is KGHSH and CDR2 LQKENI. V lost 4 bases and J lost 8, with 14 bases in between. The CDR3 has 13 amino acids. The CDR3, as DNA: TGTGCCAGCTCACATGGCAGGTTAGGCGGCTACACCTTC. Protein: CASSHGRLGGYTF. Full variable domain (rest looked up from reference TRBV18 and TRBJ1-2): NAGVMQNPRHLVRRRGQEARLRCSPMKGHSHVYWYRQLPEEGLKFMVYLQKENIIDESGMPKERFSAEFPKEGPSILRIQQVVRGDSAAYFCASSHGRLGGYTFGSGTRLTVV.

The chain combines TRBV12-5 with TRBJ2-1; 14 positions match TRBD2. The V segment lost 6 bases and the J segment 10 bases; nucleotides outside the gene matches: 8. This CDR3 region has 15 residues. In germline, CDR1 is LGHNT, CDR2 FRNRAP. The CDR3, as DNA: TGTGCTAGTGGACTCGGGACTAGCGGGGGACTAGAGCAGTTCTTC. This translates into CASGLGTSGGLEQFF.

The CDR3, as DNA: TGTGCCAGCAGCTTACCCGTAAATTCACCCCTCCACTTT. Encoded protein: CASSLPVNSPLHF. The rearrangement joins TRBV7-9 to TRBJ1-6; D gene unclear. Germline assignment: CDR1 SEHNR and CDR2 FQNEAQ (reference sequence). V was shortened by 2 bases and J by 7 bases, with 6 bases between the two germline ends. The CDR3 length is 13 residues.

The chain recombines TRBV6-5 with TRBJ1-1; a possible D gene is TRBD1 (6 bases). With 2 bases removed from V and 4 bases from J, the gap between germline ends came to 17 bases. The CDR3 consists of 16 residues. Germline-derived CDR1 and CDR2 are MNHEY and SVGAGI. CDR3 region: CASSYRYRARGTEAFF. In DNA form, the CDR3 reads TGTGCCAGCAGTTACAGGTACAGGGCCCGTGGCACTGAAGCTTTCTTT.

The V gene is TRBV28, the J gene TRBJ2-1; maybe TRBD2 (6 bases). This CDR3 region has 17 residues. Germline loops: CDR1 MDHEN, CDR2 SYDVKM. V was trimmed by 5 bases and J by 0 bases, leaving 17 bases between them. CDR3: CASSLPGSLGSYNEQFF. DNA for the CDR3: TGTGCCAGCAGTCTTCCCGGGAGCCTAGGCTCCTACAATGAGCAGTTCTTC.

The chain is built from TRBV19 and TRBJ2-5; unclear D gene. Trimming removed 2 bases from V and 1 base from J, with 5 bases in between. This CDR3 is 13 amino acids long. CDR1 and CDR2 from the germline V gene are LNHDA and SQIVND (reference sequence). The CDR3: CASSIIPQETQYF. Written as DNA, the CDR3 is TGTGCCAGTAGTATAATCCCCCAAGAGACCCAGTACTTC.

This clone appeared once. This chain uses TRBV30 with TRBJ2-3; 7 bases match TRBD1. The CDR3 covers 14 residues. The germline CDR1 and CDR2 sequences are GTSNPN and SVGIG (reference sequence). V shed 3 bases, J shed 5 bases, and the junction held 8 bases outside the gene matches. CDR3 DNA: TGTGCCTGGAGGTTTACAGGGGTCGGAGATACGCAGTATTTT. It is translated as CAWRFTGVGDTQYF.

This chain joins TRBV5-5 and TRBJ1-2; D is perhaps TRBD1 (6 bases). Germline V gives CDR1 SGHKS, CDR2 YYEKEE (reference sequence). Trimming removed 3 bases from V and 6 bases from J, with 12 bases in between. The CDR3 is made up of 13 amino acids. Here the CDR3 DNA reads TGTGCCAGCAGCTATAGGGGGGCACATGGCTACACCTTC. This gives the protein CASSYRGAHGYTF.

The V gene is TRBV2, the J gene TRBJ2-2; no clear D. This CDR3 region has 15 residues. V lost 0 bases and J lost 6, with 11 bases in between. The germline gives CDR1 SNHLY, CDR2 FYNNEI. The CDR3 DNA reads TGTGCCAGCAGTGAAGCTTTCTATTCCGCCGGGGAGCTGTTTTTT. Translated, it gives CASSEAFYSAGELFF.

This clone was observed once. The chain links TRBV6-6 to TRBJ1-1; no clear D gene. The CDR3 length is 14 residues. Per the germline V gene, CDR1 is MNHNY and CDR2 is SVGAGI (reference sequence). The ends were cut back, 0 bases at V and 0 bases at J, with 5 bases in the middle. This CDR3 is CASSYSTLNTEAFF. In DNA, the CDR3 is TGTGCCAGCAGTTACTCTACTTTGAACACTGAAGCTTTCTTT.

The chain is built from TRBV7-3 and TRBJ2-1; D uncertain. CDR3 size: 13 residues. Looked up from germline, CDR1 is SGHTA and CDR2 is FQGTGA. The V end lost 4 bases, the J end lost 5 bases, and 9 bases lay between the germline ends. The CDR3 sequence is CASSYRRDNEQFF. The CDR3 nucleotides are TGTGCCAGCAGCTATCGACGGGACAATGAGCAGTTCTTC.

The chain has TRBV10-1 and TRBJ2-7; 13 positions match TRBD2. In germline, CDR1 is WNHNN, CDR2 SYGVQD (reference sequence). Germline trimming cut 2 bases from V and 9 bases from J; bases unmatched to any gene: 10. The CDR3 contains 16 residues. The CDR3 nucleotides read TGCGCCAGCAGTGAGGAACCAGGACTAGCGGGAGAAGGGCAGTACTTC. Its translation: CASSEEPGLAGEGQYF.

CDR3 sequence reads: CASSNGEGYNEQFF. CDR3 bases: TGTGCCAGTAGTAACGGGGAGGGGTACAATGAGCAGTTCTTC. J is TRBJ2-1 and V is TRBV19; TRBD2 matches 7 bases. The CDR3 is 14 amino acids. V was clipped by 4 bases and J by 4 bases; unmatched bases: 4. CDR1 and CDR2 (germline): LNHDA, SQIVND (reference sequence).

V usage is TRBV30 and J usage is TRBJ2-7, with D uncertain. The germline V gene has CDR1 GTSNPN and CDR2 SVGIG (reference sequence). This CDR3 region has 11 residues. V lost 2 bases and J 4 bases, leaving 6 bases between the germline ends. In nucleotides, the CDR3 is TGTGCCTGGAGTCTGACTTACGAGCAGTACTTC. It translates to CAWSLTYEQYF.

The rearrangement uses TRBV9 and TRBJ2-3; tentatively, D is TRBD2 (7 bases). Germline lookup yields CDR1 SGDLS and CDR2 YYNGEE. CDR3 length: 14 residues. The V gene lost 7 bases and the J gene lost 6 bases, with 18 bases spanning the gap. The CDR3 sequence is CASQGRAGLDTQYF. The CDR3 DNA reads TGTGCCAGCCAGGGGAGGGCCGGTTTGGATACGCAGTATTTT.

This clone has just a few counts. This CDR3 reads CASSYGGNQPQHF. Here the CDR3 DNA reads TGTGCCAGCAGTTATGGTGGGAATCAGCCCCAGCATTTT. This chain links TRBV6-5 with TRBJ1-5; D not certain. This CDR3 comprises 13 residues. The germline V and J ends were trimmed by 3 bases and 4 bases, with 7 bases remaining between them. In germline, CDR1 is MNHEY, CDR2 SVGAGI.

The chain links TRBV7-8 to TRBJ2-5; TRBD1 is a possible D gene (5 bases). V dropped 5 bases and J dropped 1 base, with 8 bases sitting between them. The CDR3 consists of 13 residues. CDR1 and CDR2 (germline): SGHVS, FQNEAQ. The CDR3 spells CASSPRGQETQYF. In DNA form, the CDR3 reads TGTGCCAGCAGCCCAAGGGGCCAAGAGACCCAGTACTTC.

The chain carries TRBV11-2 and TRBJ2-7; D is uncertain. V dropped 0 bases and J dropped 7 bases, with 7 bases sitting between them. The germline CDR1 and CDR2 sequences are SGHAT and FQNNGV. The CDR3 loop spans 12 amino acids. The CDR3, as DNA: TGTGCCAGCAGCTTAGATGGGCGGGAGCAGTACTTC. This encodes CASSLDGREQYF.